Here is one TCR beta chain with its context. Its antigen remains unknown. These data originate in a study of vaccination effects on CD4 cells after COVID-19. Whole-study results and caveats: Clones of infection and vaccine origin contracted markedly late after vaccination.

With the ViraFEST assay, the study expanded antigen-specific CD4+ T cells using viral peptide pools, then sequenced them. Isolation of CD4+ T cells took place after about ten days of culture. According to PCR results, the person was infected with SARS-CoV-2 between March and December 2020. On days 3 and 7, fresh IL-2 medium replaced half the medium. Germline values: CDR1 DFQATT, CDR2 SNEGSKA (reference sequence). V was clipped by 3 bases and J by 7 bases; unmatched bases: 7. The CDR3 consists of 15 residues. TCRdb's copy holds only in-frame clones and misses some; the assay was immunoSEQ multiplex PCR. The sample holds roughly 25,000 clones, approximately 70% seen once.

The chain links TRBV20-1 to TRBJ1-4, with TRBD1 matching 11 bases. This TCR derives from a human donor who had a prior SARS-CoV-2 infection. Sequencing was performed on CD4+ T cells from PBMCs cultured with SARS-CoV-2 spike peptides, taken before COVID-19 vaccination. The CDR3 region has the DNA TGCAGTGCTAGTTCCCCGGGGACAGGGGGTGAAAAACTGTTTTTT. It specifies CSASSPGTGGEKLFF.